This T cell receptor (beta chain) was found in a study of Graves' ophthalmopathy and Graves' hyperthyroidism. Amplifying from RNA transcripts, the study obtained TCR beta CDR3 regions. The first-round RT-PCR employed HTBI primers together with the Qiagen OneStep RT-PCR kit. A multiplex PCR was then performed as the second round. One entry per CDR3 protein results from TCRdb running MiXCR on the multiplex PCR reads. Of 300,000 to 350,000 distinct CDR3 sequences in the sample, 17% were seen once. Enrollment excluded any patients with other autoimmune diseases, uncontrolled infections, pregnancy or lactation. Orbital computed tomography, thyroid ultrasound, TRAb, serum thyroxine and clinical symptoms formed the basis of diagnosis. The source of the PBMCs was around 10 ml of fresh peripheral blood. CDR1 is SGHVS, CDR2 FQNEAQ, per germline. V trimming: 3 bases; J trimming: 0 bases; junction bases outside the gene matches: 8. The CDR3 runs to 16 residues.

This clonotype was seen at least ten times. The specimen sequenced was peripheral blood. This sequence originates from an adult man with Graves' ophthalmopathy. The gene calls are TRBV7-8 and TRBJ2-7; TRBD2 aligns across 7 bases. CDR3 nucleotide sequence: TGTGCCAGCAGCTTGGCGGAGTGGACTAGCTCCTACGAGCAGTACTTC. Its protein is CASSLAEWTSSYEQYF.